Detailed here is one T cell receptor beta chain. As yet, its antigen is unknown. The source of the sample is a study of CD8 T cells in ankylosing spondylitis. Overall study results and limits: Researchers reportedly found disease-linked clones significantly enriched in matched ankylosing spondylitis synovial fluid. Previously reported in reactive arthritis synovial fluid and blood were some of the motif variants.

Germline assignment: CDR1 SQVTM and CDR2 ANQGSEA. This CDR3 contains 14 residues. The J segment lost 6 bases and the V segment lost 5 bases, leaving 3 bases of the junction unmatched. TCRdb analysed the 5' RACE reads with MiXCR anew, one entry per CDR3 protein. The sample has around 280,000 distinct CDR3 sequences, around 18% seen once. The clonotype comes from a male donor with ankylosing spondylitis or in good health (not recorded which). This chain links TRBV29-1 with TRBJ2-2; 13 bases are shared with TRBD2. Sequencing was done on a sample of blood, either unsorted or a sorted T cell fraction (not recorded which). CDR3 protein: CSVTGLAGPGELFF. In DNA form, the CDR3 reads TGCAGCGTTACGGGACTAGCGGGACCCGGGGAGCTGTTTTTT.